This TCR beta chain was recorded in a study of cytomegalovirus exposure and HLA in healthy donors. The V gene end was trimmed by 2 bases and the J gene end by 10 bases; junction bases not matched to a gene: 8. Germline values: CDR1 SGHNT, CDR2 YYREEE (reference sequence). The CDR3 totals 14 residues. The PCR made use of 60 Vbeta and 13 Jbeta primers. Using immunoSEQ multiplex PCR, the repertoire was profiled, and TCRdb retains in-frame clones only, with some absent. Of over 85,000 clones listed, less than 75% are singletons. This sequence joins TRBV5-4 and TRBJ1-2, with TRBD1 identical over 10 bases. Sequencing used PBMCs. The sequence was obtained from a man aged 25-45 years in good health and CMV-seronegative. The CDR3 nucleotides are TGTGCCAGCAGCTTCAAATCGACAGGGGGCGTCTACACCTTC. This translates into CASSFKSTGGVYTF. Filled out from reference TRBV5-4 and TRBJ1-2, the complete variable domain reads ETGVTQSPTHLIKTRGQQVTLRCSSQSGHNTVSWYQQALGQGPQFIFQYYREEENGRGNFPPRFSGLQFPNYSSELNVNALELDDSALYLCASSFKSTGGVYTFGSGTRLTVV.